The 20 T cell receptor beta chains given below trace back to one sample, sequenced in a study of blood T cell repertoires in COVID-19. The assay was immunoSEQ multiplex PCR, and TCRdb's table has in-frame clones only and misses some. The sample records more than 300,000 clones, approximately 93% being singletons. The specimen was PBMCs or T cells enriched from blood (not recorded which). Receptors originate from a woman aged 40 to 50 who had been exposed to COVID-19.

This clone was picked up one time. The gene calls are TRBV23-1 and TRBJ1-5; D gene ambiguous. TRBV23-1 is flagged as an ORF with uncertain function. V lost 2 bases and J 2 bases, leaving 19 bases between the germline ends. CDR3 length: 18 residues. The CDR3 loop is CASSQPYGWPRGNQPQHF. In DNA, the CDR3 is TGCGCCAGCAGTCAACCTTATGGGTGGCCTCGGGGCAATCAGCCCCAGCATTTT.

The rearrangement uses TRBV9 and TRBJ1-2; D is undetermined. The CDR3 is 15 amino acids. The germline CDR1 and CDR2 sequences are SGDLS and YYNGEE. Trimming cost V 4 bases and J 2 bases, with 15 bases left between them. CDR3 DNA sequence: TGTGCCAGCAGCCGATGGGAGGACCCCAACTATGGCTACACCTTC. Its protein is CASSRWEDPNYGYTF.

The chain combines TRBV7-6 with TRBJ2-5, with 12 bases identical to TRBD1. CDR1 SGHVS and CDR2 FNYEAQ come from the germline V gene. The V gene end was trimmed by 4 bases and the J gene end by 7 bases; junction bases not matched to a gene: 10. The CDR3 contains 16 residues. CDR3 DNA: TGTGCCAGCAGCTCCGGGACAGGGGGCTGGAAGGGGACCCAGTACTTC. Its protein product is CASSSGTGGWKGTQYF.

The chain is built from TRBV10-2 and TRBJ1-2; perhaps TRBD1 as D (5 bases). This CDR3 comprises 14 residues. Per germline, CDR1 WSHSY and CDR2 SAAADI. Trimming cost V 6 bases and J 1 base, with 12 bases left between them. The CDR3 loop is CASSRGANNYGYTF. CDR3 DNA: TGCGCCAGCAGCCGCGGGGCGAATAACTATGGCTACACCTTC.

The chain carries TRBV4-3 and TRBJ2-1, with D perhaps TRBD2 (6 bases). CDR3 length equals 17 residues. V was trimmed by 0 bases and J by 13 bases, leaving 25 bases between them. In germline, CDR1 is LGHNA, CDR2 YSLEER. CDR3 DNA: TGCGCCAGCAGCCAAGATGAGTGGGTAGCGGTCGGAAATCACCAGTTCTTC. Protein product: CASSQDEWVAVGNHQFF.

This clone was seen just once. The chain has TRBV7-2 and TRBJ2-5; D is undetermined. The CDR3 has 15 amino acids. Germline V gene data show CDR1 as SGHTA and CDR2 as FQGNSA. V lost 0 bases and J lost 0, with 8 bases in between. The CDR3 here is CASSLAPLYQETQYF. For the CDR3, the DNA is TGTGCCAGCAGCTTAGCCCCTCTGTACCAAGAGACCCAGTACTTC.

The chain couples TRBV7-3 to TRBJ2-2, with 10 bases that match TRBD1. CDR3 length: 15 amino acids. Germline CDR1 reads SGHTA; CDR2 reads FQGTGA. With V trimmed by 3 bases and J by 6 bases, 4 bases remained unmatched. The DNA for the CDR3 is TGTGCCAGCAGCTTCGGGACAGGGGTGTCCGGGGAGCTGTTTTTT. Its protein is CASSFGTGVSGELFF.

The J gene is TRBJ1-5, the V gene TRBV6-1; weak D call: TRBD1 (6 bases). Per the germline V gene, CDR1 is MNHNS and CDR2 is SASEGT. The V gene lost 3 bases and the J gene lost 4 bases, with 10 bases spanning the gap. The CDR3 runs to 14 residues. The CDR3 DNA is TGTGCCAGCAGTGAGGACAGACCAAATCAGCCCCAGCATTTT. Protein: CASSEDRPNQPQHF.

This clone was seen more than once but under ten times. V and J are TRBV29-1 and TRBJ1-2; 7 bases map to TRBD1. Germline V gives CDR1 SQVTM, CDR2 ANQGSEA. The CDR3 loop spans 14 amino acids. V lost 4 bases to trimming and J lost 8 bases; unmatched junction nucleotides: 13. The CDR3 loop reads CSVADPYRGSGYTF. CDR3 coding DNA: TGCAGCGTTGCCGACCCTTACAGGGGTAGCGGCTACACCTTC.

As DNA, the CDR3 is TGCGCCAGCAGCTGGGGGACAGGGGGCAACTATGGCTACACCTTC. This translates into CASSWGTGGNYGYTF. The V gene is TRBV5-1, the J gene TRBJ1-2; TRBD1 agrees at 12 bases. V lost 3 bases and J lost 2; bases outside the gene matches: 2. This CDR3 contains 15 residues. Germline V gene sequence: CDR1 SGHRS, CDR2 YFSETQ.

The chain combines TRBV18 with TRBJ1-6; D unclear. The ends were cut back, 0 bases at V and 5 bases at J, with 8 bases in the middle. Germline V gives CDR1 KGHSH, CDR2 LQKENI. This CDR3 spans 15 amino acids. The CDR3 sequence: CASSPPAGHNSPLHF. CDR3 sequence (DNA): TGTGCCAGCTCACCACCGGCAGGTCATAATTCACCCCTCCACTTT.

With regard to this clone: A read error may explain this, as a much larger clone is one base away. The chain recombines TRBV11-3 with TRBJ1-5, with D possibly matching TRBD1 (6 bases). Germline lookup yields CDR1 SGHNT and CDR2 YENEEA. Trimming cost V 6 bases and J 3 bases, with 9 bases left between them. The CDR3 covers 13 residues. The CDR3, as DNA: TGTGCCAGCAGTAGACAGGCCAATCAGCCCCAGCATTTT. Translated: CASSRQANQPQHF.

CDR3: CASRAGTANEKLFF. The CDR3 nucleotides read TGTGCCAGCAGGGCCGGGACAGCTAATGAAAAACTGTTTTTT. J is TRBJ1-4 and V is TRBV2; 7 nucleotides line up with TRBD1. The junction had 4 bases not matched to a gene; V was cut back by 6 bases and J by 3 bases. This CDR3 region has 14 residues. The germline CDR1 and CDR2 sequences are SNHLY and FYNNEI.

The chain links TRBV27 to TRBJ2-7; a weak D match, TRBD1 (5 bases). The germline V gene has CDR1 MNHEY and CDR2 SMNVEV (reference sequence). V lost 5 bases, J lost 4 bases, and 12 bases lay in between. CDR3 size: 13 residues. In DNA form, the CDR3 reads TGTGCCAGCAGTCCGCAGGGAAGGTACGAGCAGTACTTC. Translating it yields CASSPQGRYEQYF.

The genes are TRBV9 and TRBJ2-2; possibly TRBD1 for D (5 bases). This CDR3 is built from 16 residues. The V and J ends lost 1 base and 4 bases respectively, with 14 bases between them. CDR1 is SGDLS and CDR2 is YYNGEE in the germline V gene. The CDR3 region has the DNA TGTGCCAGCAGCGTAACGGCAGGGTCATTCACCGGGGAGCTGTTTTTT. Translation gives CASSVTAGSFTGELFF.

The genes are TRBV5-4 and TRBJ2-1, with a tentative D call TRBD1 (5 bases). This CDR3 is 15 amino acids long. Trimming shortened V by 1 base and J by 4 bases, and 12 bases separated the two germline ends. Germline V gene sequence: CDR1 SGHNT, CDR2 YYREEE (reference sequence). The CDR3 nucleotides read TGTGCCAGCAGCTTGAATGGACAATTATACAATGAGCAGTTCTTC. As protein: CASSLNGQLYNEQFF.

The chain recombines TRBV13 with TRBJ2-3; D gene ambiguous. V was clipped by 3 bases and J by 5 bases, with 9 bases between them. This CDR3 region has 13 residues. Germline V CDR1 and CDR2: PRHDT, FYEKMQ (reference sequence). CDR3 DNA sequence: TGTGCCAGCAGCTTCGGAGCTGGAGATACGCAGTATTTT. This gives the protein CASSFGAGDTQYF.

J is TRBJ1-1 and V is TRBV27, with no clear D. CDR1 is MNHEY and CDR2 is SMNVEV in the germline V gene (reference sequence). The CDR3 is made up of 14 amino acids. V was clipped by 3 bases and J by 6 bases, with 14 bases between them. As DNA, the CDR3 is TGTGCCAGCAGTTTCGGGTCAAACCGGGCTGAAGCTTTCTTT. Translated, it gives CASSFGSNRAEAFF.

This sequence joins TRBV12-3 or TRBV12-4 and TRBJ2-7, with 7 bases lining up with TRBD2. The CDR3 has 12 residues. V lost 1 base and J lost 9; bases outside the gene matches: 3. CDR3 in DNA: TGTGCCAGCAGTTTAGGTTGGGGGGGGCAGTACTTC. Encoded protein: CASSLGWGGQYF.

This sequence joins TRBV30 and TRBJ1-2; D may be TRBD1 (6 bases). CDR3 length equals 15 residues. Germline V gene sequence: CDR1 GTSNPN, CDR2 SVGIG (reference sequence). The ends were cut back, 0 bases at V and 1 base at J, with 12 bases in the middle. The DNA of the CDR3 is TGTGCCTGGAGTGTACGGGGGGGGCGTAACTATGGCTACACCTTC. This translates into CAWSVRGGRNYGYTF.